This TCR beta chain was recovered during a study of blood T cell repertoires in COVID-19. Assay used: immunoSEQ multiplex PCR; TCRdb lists only in-frame clones, some missing. The sample shows 150,000 or so clones, 87% of them seen only once. Looked up from germline, CDR1 is SGHNT and CDR2 is YYREEE (reference sequence). Trimming cost V 4 bases and J 5 bases; bases outside gene matches: 9. This CDR3 is built from 15 residues. This clone was recorded a few times. Participants were aged about 18 to 89 years from around 26 US areas. Exposed participants came across a COVID-19 case within 2 weeks before study entry.

The clonotype comes from a woman aged 35 to 49 who had been exposed to COVID-19. V is TRBV5-4 and J is TRBJ1-2; 9 bases match TRBD1. The specimen sequenced was PBMCs or T cells enriched from blood (not recorded which). CDR3 nucleotides: TGTGCCAGCAGCGGAGGGGACAGGGCACCGTATGGCTACACCTTC. Encoded protein: CASSGGDRAPYGYTF.